This is a list of T cell receptor beta chains from one sample in a study of tissue-resident memory T cells in lung cancer. TCRdb re-called the reads through MiXCR, storing one row per CDR3 protein. The table lists approximately 380 distinct CDR3 sequences, 15% to 20% of them singletons. Sequencing used CD103- CD8+ T cells from lung tumor tissue. These receptors originate from a human donor with treatment-naive lung cancer (subtype not recorded). Both conserved end residues are part of each CDR3. Fields, in order: D gene, clone size, J gene, V gene, CDR3 DNA, CDR3 protein. A D gene is named only where the DNA matches it firmly. The size of a clone is reported for some rows only, either as once, few or many, or as a class for expanded clones.

d_call: -; clone_size: once; j_call: TRBJ2-1; v_call: TRBV5-6; cdr3_nt: TGTGCCAGCAGCTTGCTCCCCGGGGGCGATGAGCAGTTCTTC; cdr3_aa: CASSLLPGGDEQFF
d_call: -; clone_size: large; j_call: TRBJ2-2; v_call: TRBV27; cdr3_nt: TGTGCCAGCGAGAGACCGAACACCGGGGAGCTGTTTTTT; cdr3_aa: CASERPNTGELFF
d_call: -; clone_size: -; j_call: TRBJ2-7; v_call: TRBV9; cdr3_nt: TGTGCCAGCAGCCCCACCGGTGGGTACTACGAGCAGTACTTC; cdr3_aa: CASSPTGGYYEQYF
d_call: TRBD1; clone_size: large; j_call: TRBJ1-2; v_call: TRBV6-5; cdr3_nt: TGTGCCAGCAGTGTACAGGGGGGTGGCTATGGCTACACCTTC; cdr3_aa: CASSVQGGGYGYTF
d_call: -; clone_size: large; j_call: TRBJ1-5; v_call: TRBV5-5; cdr3_nt: TGTGCCAGCAGCCTGCTGTTAGGGAGCAATCAGCCCCAGCATTTT; cdr3_aa: CASSLLLGSNQPQHF
d_call: TRBD2; clone_size: large; j_call: TRBJ2-3; v_call: TRBV10-2; cdr3_nt: TGCGCCAGCAGGGGTACTAGCGGGGGCGCAGATACGCAGTATTTT; cdr3_aa: CASRGTSGGADTQYF
d_call: -; clone_size: large; j_call: TRBJ2-7; v_call: TRBV11-2; cdr3_nt: TGTGCCAGCAGCTCCTTTTCGGGGTTGGGCTACGAGCAGTACTTC; cdr3_aa: CASSSFSGLGYEQYF
d_call: -; clone_size: large; j_call: TRBJ2-1; v_call: TRBV7-6; cdr3_nt: TGTGCCAGCAGCTTTACAGACAGTAGTGAGCAGTTCTTC; cdr3_aa: CASSFTDSSEQFF
d_call: -; clone_size: -; j_call: TRBJ2-2; v_call: TRBV9; cdr3_nt: TGTGCCAGCAGCGCAGGGAACACCGGGGAGCTGTTTTTT; cdr3_aa: CASSAGNTGELFF
d_call: -; clone_size: -; j_call: TRBJ2-7; v_call: TRBV12-3/TRBV12-4; cdr3_nt: TGTGCCAGCAGTCAGGGGCCCTCTACGGAGCAGTACTTC; cdr3_aa: CASSQGPSTEQYF
d_call: -; clone_size: large; j_call: TRBJ2-5; v_call: TRBV7-9; cdr3_nt: TGTGCCAGCAGATCGGACCAAGAGACCCAGTACTTC; cdr3_aa: CASRSDQETQYF
d_call: -; clone_size: few; j_call: TRBJ1-4; v_call: TRBV10-3; cdr3_nt: TGTGCCATCAGTGAGACCCCCTCAACAGTACCTTTTTTT; cdr3_aa: CAISETPSTVPFF
d_call: -; clone_size: hyperexpanded; j_call: TRBJ2-2; v_call: TRBV6-1; cdr3_nt: TGTGCCAGCAGTGACAGGGTACGAAGCGGGGAGCTGTTTTTT; cdr3_aa: CASSDRVRSGELFF
d_call: -; clone_size: large; j_call: TRBJ2-1; v_call: TRBV7-2; cdr3_nt: TGTGCCAGCAGCTTAGTCCCAGGGAGCTCCTACAATGAGCAGTTCTTC; cdr3_aa: CASSLVPGSSYNEQFF
d_call: -; clone_size: few; j_call: TRBJ1-4; v_call: TRBV7-2; cdr3_nt: TGTGCCAGCAGCTCCGACAGAAGGGAAAAACTGTTTTTT; cdr3_aa: CASSSDRREKLFF
d_call: -; clone_size: -; j_call: TRBJ1-2; v_call: TRBV27; cdr3_nt: TGTGCCCACAGTTTCGACATTTCTAACTATGGCTACACCTTC; cdr3_aa: CAHSFDISNYGYTF
d_call: -; clone_size: large; j_call: TRBJ2-3; v_call: TRBV7-8; cdr3_nt: TGTGCCAGCAGCCCGGGACTGAACACAGATACGCAGTATTTT; cdr3_aa: CASSPGLNTDTQYF
d_call: TRBD2; clone_size: -; j_call: TRBJ2-2; v_call: TRBV6-5; cdr3_nt: TGTGCCAGCAGTTACTCGAATCTAGCGGGAGCCGGGGAGCTGTTTTTT; cdr3_aa: CASSYSNLAGAGELFF
d_call: -; clone_size: large; j_call: TRBJ1-2; v_call: TRBV4-2; cdr3_nt: TGTGCCAGCAGCCCGACAGCCGGGTATGGCTACACCTTC; cdr3_aa: CASSPTAGYGYTF
d_call: TRBD1; clone_size: -; j_call: TRBJ2-2; v_call: TRBV20-1; cdr3_nt: TGCAGTGCTAGAGATCCCCGGCAGGGGGACACCGGGGAGCTGTTTTTT; cdr3_aa: CSARDPRQGDTGELFF
d_call: TRBD2; clone_size: large; j_call: TRBJ2-3; v_call: TRBV7-2; cdr3_nt: TGTGCCAGCAGCTTATCGGAGGGAGGGACAGATACGCAGTATTTT; cdr3_aa: CASSLSEGGTDTQYF
d_call: TRBD1; clone_size: once; j_call: TRBJ2-1; v_call: TRBV7-6; cdr3_nt: TGTGCCAGCAGCTCAAAGACAGGGTTGAATGAGCAGTTCTTC; cdr3_aa: CASSSKTGLNEQFF
d_call: TRBD2; clone_size: -; j_call: TRBJ2-1; v_call: TRBV7-8; cdr3_nt: TGTGCCAGCCGATTTCTTAGCGGGAGTCTTGATGAGCAGTTCTTC; cdr3_aa: CASRFLSGSLDEQFF
d_call: -; clone_size: -; j_call: TRBJ2-2; v_call: TRBV6-5; cdr3_nt: TGTGCCAGCAAAGGGGTCACCGGGGAGCTGTTTTTT; cdr3_aa: CASKGVTGELFF
d_call: -; clone_size: large; j_call: TRBJ1-1; v_call: TRBV6-5; cdr3_nt: TGTGCCAGCAGTTACGACGGACAGAACACTGAAGCTTTCTTT; cdr3_aa: CASSYDGQNTEAFF
d_call: -; clone_size: few; j_call: TRBJ2-7; v_call: TRBV7-8; cdr3_nt: TGTGCCAGCAGCTTAATAGGCTACGAGCAGTACTTC; cdr3_aa: CASSLIGYEQYF
d_call: -; clone_size: large; j_call: TRBJ2-7; v_call: TRBV12-3/TRBV12-4; cdr3_nt: TGTGCCAGCAGTTTCGGACTGGGGATTTACGAGCAGTACTTC; cdr3_aa: CASSFGLGIYEQYF
d_call: -; clone_size: -; j_call: TRBJ2-2; v_call: TRBV27; cdr3_nt: TGTGCCAGCAGTTGGGGACAGAACACCGGGGAGCTGTTTTTT; cdr3_aa: CASSWGQNTGELFF
d_call: -; clone_size: large; j_call: TRBJ1-3; v_call: TRBV4-1; cdr3_nt: TGCGCCAGCAGCCAACCTACCAGCTCTGGAAACACCATATATTTT; cdr3_aa: CASSQPTSSGNTIYF
d_call: TRBD2; clone_size: once; j_call: TRBJ2-7; v_call: TRBV7-6; cdr3_nt: TGTGCCAGCAGCTTGGGGGGGAACTACGAGCAGTACTTC; cdr3_aa: CASSLGGNYEQYF
d_call: -; clone_size: medium-sized; j_call: TRBJ2-7; v_call: TRBV6-2/TRBV6-3; cdr3_nt: TGTGCCAGCAGTTATTCGGGGTCTAGCCGCTACGAGCAGTACTTC; cdr3_aa: CASSYSGSSRYEQYF
d_call: -; clone_size: -; j_call: TRBJ2-5; v_call: TRBV7-7; cdr3_nt: TGTGCTAGCAGCTTAGGTCCTAGCGTGAGGGAGACCCAGTACTTC; cdr3_aa: CASSLGPSVRETQYF
d_call: -; clone_size: large; j_call: TRBJ1-1; v_call: TRBV30; cdr3_nt: TGTGCCTGGCAAGACGGTCGAACTGAAGCTTTCTTT; cdr3_aa: CAWQDGRTEAFF
d_call: -; clone_size: -; j_call: TRBJ2-1; v_call: TRBV19; cdr3_nt: TGTGCCAGTAGTATAGGACTGTCTAGTCTCAATGAGCAGTTCTTC; cdr3_aa: CASSIGLSSLNEQFF
d_call: TRBD2; clone_size: -; j_call: TRBJ2-7; v_call: TRBV20-1; cdr3_nt: TGCAGTGCTAGTCGGCGGGAGAGCTACGAGCAGTACTTC; cdr3_aa: CSASRRESYEQYF
d_call: TRBD1; clone_size: few; j_call: TRBJ1-2; v_call: TRBV27; cdr3_nt: TGTGCCAGCAGCATGGGGGGACAGAACTATGGCTACACCTTC; cdr3_aa: CASSMGGQNYGYTF